In this sample, the clone carrying this TCR beta chain turned up a few times. The antigen is not known. TCRdb reanalysed the 5' RACE reads using MiXCR and keeps one entry per CDR3 protein. The sample holds 110,000 to 150,000 distinct CDR3 sequences, 13% to 15% seen once. This specimen comes from a study of T-cell memory formation after mild COVID-19. Study-wide points: The pre-infection memory compartment contained some responding clones, suggesting cross-reactive memory joined. CD8+ contracting clones occupied EMRA, while CD4+ ones occupied mainly CM and EM.

V was shortened by 1 base and J by 7 bases, with 19 bases between the two germline ends. The CDR3 consists of 16 residues. The germline V gene encodes CDR1 SEHNR and CDR2 FQNEAQ (reference sequence). The sequence derives from an adult woman who had mild COVID-19 (a few samples of this study predate the infection). Cell type and time point are not known. Sequenced: PBMCs or a T cell subset sorted from them (not recorded which). The gene calls are TRBV7-9 and TRBJ1-2; D call uncertain. This CDR3 is CASSLVNRQASSGYTF. The DNA for the CDR3 is TGTGCCAGCAGCTTAGTGAATCGACAAGCTAGTAGTGGCTACACCTTC. Based on the CDR3 plus reference TRBV7-9 and TRBJ1-2, the full variable domain is DTGVSQNPRHKITKRGQNVTFRCDPISEHNRLYWYRQTLGQGPEFLTYFQNEAQLEKSRLLSDRFSAERPKGSFSTLEIQRTEQGDSAMYLCASSLVNRQASSGYTFGSGTRLTVV.